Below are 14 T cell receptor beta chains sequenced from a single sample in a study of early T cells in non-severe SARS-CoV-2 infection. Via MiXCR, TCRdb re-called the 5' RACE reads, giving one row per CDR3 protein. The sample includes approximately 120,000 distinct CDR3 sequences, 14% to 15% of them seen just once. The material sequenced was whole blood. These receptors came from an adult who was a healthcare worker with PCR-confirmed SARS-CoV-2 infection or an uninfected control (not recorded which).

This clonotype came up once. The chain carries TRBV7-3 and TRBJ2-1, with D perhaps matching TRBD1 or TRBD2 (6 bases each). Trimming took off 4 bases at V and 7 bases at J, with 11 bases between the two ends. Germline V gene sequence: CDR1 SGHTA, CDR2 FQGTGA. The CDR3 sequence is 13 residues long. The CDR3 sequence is CASSWGAENEQFF. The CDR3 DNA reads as TGTGCCAGCAGCTGGGGGGCCGAGAATGAGCAGTTCTTC.

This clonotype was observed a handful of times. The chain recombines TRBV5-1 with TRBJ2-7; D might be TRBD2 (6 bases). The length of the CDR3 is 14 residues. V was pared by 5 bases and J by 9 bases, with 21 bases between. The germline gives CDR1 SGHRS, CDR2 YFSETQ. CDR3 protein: CASRSGTPEGVQYF. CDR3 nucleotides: TGCGCCAGCAGATCCGGGACTCCGGAAGGTGTGCAGTACTTC.

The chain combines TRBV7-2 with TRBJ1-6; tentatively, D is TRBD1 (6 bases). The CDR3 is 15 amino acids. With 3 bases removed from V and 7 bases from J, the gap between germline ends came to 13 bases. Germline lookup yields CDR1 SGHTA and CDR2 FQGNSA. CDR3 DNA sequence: TGTGCCAGCAGCTTTAGGGGACAAGAAAATTCACCCCTCCACTTT. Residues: CASSFRGQENSPLHF.

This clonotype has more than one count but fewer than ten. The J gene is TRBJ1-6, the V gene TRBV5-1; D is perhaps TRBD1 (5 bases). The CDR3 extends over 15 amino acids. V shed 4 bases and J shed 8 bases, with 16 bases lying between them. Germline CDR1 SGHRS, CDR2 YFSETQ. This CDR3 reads CASSMFDSGDSPLHF. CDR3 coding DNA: TGCGCCAGCAGCATGTTTGACAGTGGCGATTCACCCCTCCACTTT.

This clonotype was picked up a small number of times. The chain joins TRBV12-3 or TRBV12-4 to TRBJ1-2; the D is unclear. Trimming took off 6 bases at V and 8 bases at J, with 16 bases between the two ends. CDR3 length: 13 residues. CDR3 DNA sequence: TGTGCCAGCAGGGGATCTACCGGGTACGGCTACACCTTC. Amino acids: CASRGSTGYGYTF.

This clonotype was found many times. The CDR3 loop reads CATAQGSRNEQFF. The CDR3, as DNA: TGTGCCACTGCACAGGGCTCAAGGAATGAGCAGTTCTTC. V gene TRBV25-1 combines with J gene TRBJ2-1, with D tentatively TRBD1 (6 bases). The ends were cut back, 10 bases at V and 7 bases at J, with 17 bases in the middle. Germline V gene data show CDR1 as MGHDK and CDR2 as SYGVNS. This CDR3 region has 13 residues.

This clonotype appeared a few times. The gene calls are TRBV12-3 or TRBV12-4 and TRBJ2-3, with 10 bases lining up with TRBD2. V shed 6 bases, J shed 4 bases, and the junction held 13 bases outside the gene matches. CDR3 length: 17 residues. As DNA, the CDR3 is TGTGCCAGCAGCCCAGCGGGGGGGCTTTCGACGGCAGATACGCAGTATTTT. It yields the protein CASSPAGGLSTADTQYF.

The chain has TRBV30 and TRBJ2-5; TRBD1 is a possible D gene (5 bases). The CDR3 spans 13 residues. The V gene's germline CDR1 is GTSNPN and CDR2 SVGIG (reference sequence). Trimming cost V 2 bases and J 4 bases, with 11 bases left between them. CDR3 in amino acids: CAWSQSRGETQYF. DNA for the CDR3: TGTGCCTGGAGTCAATCTAGGGGAGAGACCCAGTACTTC.

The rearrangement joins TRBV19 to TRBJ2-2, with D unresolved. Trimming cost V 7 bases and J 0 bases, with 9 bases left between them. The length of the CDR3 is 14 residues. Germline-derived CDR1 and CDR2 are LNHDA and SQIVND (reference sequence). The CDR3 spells CASKVPTNTGELFF. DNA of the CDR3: TGTGCCAGTAAGGTCCCAACGAACACCGGGGAGCTGTTTTTT.

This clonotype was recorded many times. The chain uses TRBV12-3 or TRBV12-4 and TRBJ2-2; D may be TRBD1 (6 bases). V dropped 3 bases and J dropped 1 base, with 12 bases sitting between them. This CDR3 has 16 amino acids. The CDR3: CASSFSGGRNTGELFF. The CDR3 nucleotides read TGTGCCAGCAGTTTTAGTGGGGGCAGGAACACCGGGGAGCTGTTTTTT.

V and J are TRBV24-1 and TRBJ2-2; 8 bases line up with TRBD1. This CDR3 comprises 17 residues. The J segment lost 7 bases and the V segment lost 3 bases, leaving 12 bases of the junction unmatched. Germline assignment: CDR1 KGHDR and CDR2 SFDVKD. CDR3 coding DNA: TGTGCCACCAGTGATCCCGGGACAGGCCCTGGTGGCGGGGAGCTGTTTTTT. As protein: CATSDPGTGPGGGELFF.

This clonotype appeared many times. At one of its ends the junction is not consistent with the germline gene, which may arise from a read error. The CDR3 DNA sequence: TGTGCCAGCAGCTTCTCCCCGGGGGACAAAGGAATCTTC. It yields the protein CASSFSPGDKGIF. The gene calls are TRBV7-3 and TRBJ2-1; D may match TRBD1 or TRBD2 (6 bases each). The CDR3 consists of 13 residues. Germline CDR1 SGHTA, CDR2 FQGTGA.

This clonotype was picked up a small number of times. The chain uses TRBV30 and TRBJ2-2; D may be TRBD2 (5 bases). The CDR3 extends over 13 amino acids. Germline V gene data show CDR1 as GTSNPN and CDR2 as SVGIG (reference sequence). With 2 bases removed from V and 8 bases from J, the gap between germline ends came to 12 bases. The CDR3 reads CAWSRRLSGELFF. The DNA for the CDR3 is TGTGCCTGGAGTAGGAGGCTTTCAGGGGAGCTGTTTTTT.

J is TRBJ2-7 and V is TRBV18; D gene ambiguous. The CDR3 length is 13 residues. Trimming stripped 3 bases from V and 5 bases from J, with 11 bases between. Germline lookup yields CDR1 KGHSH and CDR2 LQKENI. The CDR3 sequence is CASSPQSEDEQYF. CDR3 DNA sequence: TGTGCCAGCTCACCTCAGTCCGAGGACGAGCAGTACTTC.